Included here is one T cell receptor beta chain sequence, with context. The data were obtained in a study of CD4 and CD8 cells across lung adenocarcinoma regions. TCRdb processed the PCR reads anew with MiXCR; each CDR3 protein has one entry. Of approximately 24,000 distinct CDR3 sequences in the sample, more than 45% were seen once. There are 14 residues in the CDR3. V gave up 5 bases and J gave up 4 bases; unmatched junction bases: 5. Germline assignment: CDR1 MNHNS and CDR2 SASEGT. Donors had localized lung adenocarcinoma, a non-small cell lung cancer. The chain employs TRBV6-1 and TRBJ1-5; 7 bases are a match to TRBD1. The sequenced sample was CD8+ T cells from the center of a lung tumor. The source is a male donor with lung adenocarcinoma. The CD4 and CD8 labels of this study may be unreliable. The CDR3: CASSTQQGNQPQHF. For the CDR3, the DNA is TGTGCCAGCAGTACCCAACAGGGGAATCAGCCCCAGCATTTT.